This T cell receptor (beta chain) was documented in a study of blood T cell repertoires in COVID-19. CDR3 size: 14 residues. Germline CDR1 and CDR2: MNHEY and SVGEGT. Between the trimmed V and J ends, which lost 1 base and 2 bases, there was a span of 9 bases. This clone was recorded a few times. Sequenced by immunoSEQ multiplex PCR; TCRdb stores in-frame clones only, minus some. Among 110,000 or so clones listed, approximately 90% were seen once. The sequenced sample was peripheral blood. The chain is built from TRBV6-2 or TRBV6-3 and TRBJ2-7; the D is unclear. This receptor was identified in a woman aged 70-85 years who had recovered from COVID-19. CDR3 DNA: TGTGCCAGCAGTTACTTGCGTGGTCCCTACGAGCAGTACTTC. It specifies CASSYLRGPYEQYF.